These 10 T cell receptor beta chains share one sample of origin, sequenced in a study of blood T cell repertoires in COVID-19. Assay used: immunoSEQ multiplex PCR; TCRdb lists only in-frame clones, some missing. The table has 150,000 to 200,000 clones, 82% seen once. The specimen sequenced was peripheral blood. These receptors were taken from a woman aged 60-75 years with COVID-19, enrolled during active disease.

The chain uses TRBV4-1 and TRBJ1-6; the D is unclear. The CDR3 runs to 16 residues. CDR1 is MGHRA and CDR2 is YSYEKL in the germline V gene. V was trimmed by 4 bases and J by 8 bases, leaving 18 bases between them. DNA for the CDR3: TGCGCCAGCAGCCCCGGACCGACACTCGGGGATTCACCCCTCCACTTT. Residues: CASSPGPTLGDSPLHF.

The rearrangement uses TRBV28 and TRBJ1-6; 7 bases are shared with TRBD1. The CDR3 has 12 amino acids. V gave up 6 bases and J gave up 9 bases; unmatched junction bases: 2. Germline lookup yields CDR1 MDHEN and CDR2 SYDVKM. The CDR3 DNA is TGTGCCAGCAGAGCAGGGGGTTCACCCCTCCACTTT. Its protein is CASRAGGSPLHF.

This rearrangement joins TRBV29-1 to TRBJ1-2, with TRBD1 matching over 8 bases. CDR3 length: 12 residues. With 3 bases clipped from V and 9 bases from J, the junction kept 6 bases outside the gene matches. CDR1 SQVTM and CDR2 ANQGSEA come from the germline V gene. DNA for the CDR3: TGCAGCGTTGACGAGACAGGGGTTAGCTACACCTTC. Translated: CSVDETGVSYTF. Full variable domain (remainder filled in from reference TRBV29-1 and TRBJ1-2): SAVISQKPSRDICQRGTSLTIQCQVDSQVTMMFWYRQQPGQSLTLIATANQGSEATYESGFVIDKFPISRPNLTFSTLTVSNMSPEDSSIYLCSVDETGVSYTFGSGTRLTVV.

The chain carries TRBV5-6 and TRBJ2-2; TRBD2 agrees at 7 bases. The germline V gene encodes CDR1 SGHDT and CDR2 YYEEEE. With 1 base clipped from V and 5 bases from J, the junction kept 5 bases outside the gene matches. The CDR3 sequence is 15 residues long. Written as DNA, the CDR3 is TGTGCCAGCAGCTTGATCCTGCGGGGGACCGGGGAGCTGTTTTTT. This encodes CASSLILRGTGELFF.

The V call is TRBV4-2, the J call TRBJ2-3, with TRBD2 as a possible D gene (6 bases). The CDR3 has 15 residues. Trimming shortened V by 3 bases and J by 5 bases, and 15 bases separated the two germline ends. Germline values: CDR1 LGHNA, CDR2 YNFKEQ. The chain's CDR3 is CASSQVGTLGDTQYF. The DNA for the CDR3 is TGTGCCAGCAGCCAGGTCGGGACTCTCGGAGATACGCAGTATTTT.

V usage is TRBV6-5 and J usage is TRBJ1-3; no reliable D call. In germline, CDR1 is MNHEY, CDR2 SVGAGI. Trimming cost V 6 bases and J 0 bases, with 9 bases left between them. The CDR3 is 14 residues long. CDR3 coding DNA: TGTGCCAGCAGCTCTAGGCTCTCTGGAAACACCATATATTTT. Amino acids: CASSSRLSGNTIYF.

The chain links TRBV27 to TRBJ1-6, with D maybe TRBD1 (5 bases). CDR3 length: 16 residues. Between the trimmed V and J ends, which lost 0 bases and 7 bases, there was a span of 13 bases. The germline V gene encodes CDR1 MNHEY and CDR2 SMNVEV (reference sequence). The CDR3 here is CASSLSVGGRNSPLHF. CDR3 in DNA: TGTGCCAGCAGTTTATCTGTGGGGGGAAGGAATTCACCCCTCCACTTT.

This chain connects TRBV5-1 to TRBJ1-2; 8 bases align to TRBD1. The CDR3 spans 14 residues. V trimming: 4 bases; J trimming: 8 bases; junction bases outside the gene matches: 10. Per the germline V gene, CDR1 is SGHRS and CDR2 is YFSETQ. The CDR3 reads CASSLPGGAGGYTF. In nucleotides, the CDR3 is TGCGCCAGCAGCCTTCCAGGGGGCGCAGGGGGCTACACCTTC.

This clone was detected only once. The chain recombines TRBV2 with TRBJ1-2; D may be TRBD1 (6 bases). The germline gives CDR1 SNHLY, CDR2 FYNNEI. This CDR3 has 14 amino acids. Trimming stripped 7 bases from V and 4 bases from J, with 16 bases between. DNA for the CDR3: TGTGCCAGCAAAAACCGAGGGGGACCCTATGGCTACACCTTC. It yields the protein CASKNRGGPYGYTF.

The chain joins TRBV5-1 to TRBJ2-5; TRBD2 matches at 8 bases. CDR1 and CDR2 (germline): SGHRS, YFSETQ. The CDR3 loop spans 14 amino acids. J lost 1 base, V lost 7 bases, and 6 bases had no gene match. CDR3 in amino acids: CASGSGSVQETQYF. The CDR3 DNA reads TGCGCCAGCGGCAGCGGGAGTGTCCAAGAGACCCAGTACTTC. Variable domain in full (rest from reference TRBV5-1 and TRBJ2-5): KAGVTQTPRYLIKTRGQQVTLSCSPISGHRSVSWYQQTPGQGLQFLFEYFSETQRNKGNFPGRFSGRQFSNSRSEMNVSTLELGDSALYLCASGSGSVQETQYFGPGTRLLVL.